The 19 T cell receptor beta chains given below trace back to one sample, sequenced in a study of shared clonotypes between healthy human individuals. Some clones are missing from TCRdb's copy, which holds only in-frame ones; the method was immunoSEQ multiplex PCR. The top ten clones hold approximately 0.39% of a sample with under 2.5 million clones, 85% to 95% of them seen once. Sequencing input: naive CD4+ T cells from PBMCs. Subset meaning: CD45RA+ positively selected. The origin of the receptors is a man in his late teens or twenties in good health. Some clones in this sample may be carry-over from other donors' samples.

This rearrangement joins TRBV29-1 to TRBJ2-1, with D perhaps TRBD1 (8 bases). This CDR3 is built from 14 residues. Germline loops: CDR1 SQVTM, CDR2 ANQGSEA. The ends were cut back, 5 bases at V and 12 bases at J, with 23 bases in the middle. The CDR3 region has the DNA TGCAGCGTTCCACAGGGGGTTATCGGGGAGGGGCAGTTCTTC. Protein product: CSVPQGVIGEGQFF.

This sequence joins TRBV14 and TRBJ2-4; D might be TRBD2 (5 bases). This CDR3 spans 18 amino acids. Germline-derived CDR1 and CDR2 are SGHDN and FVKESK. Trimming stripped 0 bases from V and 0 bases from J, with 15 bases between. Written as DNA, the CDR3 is TGTGCCAGCAGCCAAGAGCCTACGGGGAGTATAGCCAAAAACATTCAGTACTTC. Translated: CASSQEPTGSIAKNIQYF.

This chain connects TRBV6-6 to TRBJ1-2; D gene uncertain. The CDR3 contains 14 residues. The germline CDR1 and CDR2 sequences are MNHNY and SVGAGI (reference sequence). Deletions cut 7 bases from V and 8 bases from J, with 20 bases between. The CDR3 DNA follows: TGTGCCAGCATCCAAAGGGTGTTAGAGGAGGGCTACACCTTC. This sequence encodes CASIQRVLEEGYTF.

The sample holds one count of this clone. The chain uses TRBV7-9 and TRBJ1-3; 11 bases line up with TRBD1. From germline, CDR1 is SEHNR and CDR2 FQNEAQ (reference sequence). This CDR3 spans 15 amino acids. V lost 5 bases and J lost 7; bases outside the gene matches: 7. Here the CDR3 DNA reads TGTGCCAGCAGCCCTGGACAGGGGGCCTACAACACCATATATTTT. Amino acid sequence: CASSPGQGAYNTIYF.

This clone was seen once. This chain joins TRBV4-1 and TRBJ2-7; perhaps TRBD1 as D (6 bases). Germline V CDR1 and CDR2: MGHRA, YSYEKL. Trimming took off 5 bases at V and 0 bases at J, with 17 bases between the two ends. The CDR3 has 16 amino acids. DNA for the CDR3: TGCGCCAGCAGCGGGGGCAGCATCGACCTCTCCTACGAGCAGTACTTC. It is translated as CASSGGSIDLSYEQYF.

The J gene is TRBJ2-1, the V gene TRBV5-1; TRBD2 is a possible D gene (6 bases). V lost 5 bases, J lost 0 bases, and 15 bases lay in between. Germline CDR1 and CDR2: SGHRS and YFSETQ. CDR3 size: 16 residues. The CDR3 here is CASSSGTGGSYNEQFF. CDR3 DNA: TGCGCCAGCAGTTCCGGGACTGGGGGCTCCTACAATGAGCAGTTCTTC.

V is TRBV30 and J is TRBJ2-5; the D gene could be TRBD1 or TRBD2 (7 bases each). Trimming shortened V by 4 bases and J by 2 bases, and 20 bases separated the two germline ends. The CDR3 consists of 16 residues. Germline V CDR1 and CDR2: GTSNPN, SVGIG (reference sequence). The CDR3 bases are TGTGCCTGGACCCGCGCCCCGCAGGGGGGGCAAGAGACCCAGTACTTC. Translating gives CAWTRAPQGGQETQYF.

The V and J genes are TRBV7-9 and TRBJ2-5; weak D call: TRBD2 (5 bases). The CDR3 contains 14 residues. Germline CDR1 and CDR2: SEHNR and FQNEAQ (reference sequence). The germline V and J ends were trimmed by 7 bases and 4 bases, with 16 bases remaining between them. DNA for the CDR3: TGTGCCAGCACCCCGATACTAGTTGGAGAGACCCAGTACTTC. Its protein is CASTPILVGETQYF.

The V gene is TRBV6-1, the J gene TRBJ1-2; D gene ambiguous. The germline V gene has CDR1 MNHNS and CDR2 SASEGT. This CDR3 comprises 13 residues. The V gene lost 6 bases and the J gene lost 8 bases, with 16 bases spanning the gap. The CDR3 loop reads CASSVDSLKGYTF. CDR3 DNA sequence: TGTGCCAGCAGCGTGGACTCACTTAAGGGCTACACCTTC.

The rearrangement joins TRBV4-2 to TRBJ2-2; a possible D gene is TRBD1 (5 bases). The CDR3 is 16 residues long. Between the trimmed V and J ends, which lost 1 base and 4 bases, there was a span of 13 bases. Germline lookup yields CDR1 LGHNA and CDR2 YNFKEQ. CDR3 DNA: TGTGCCAGCAGCCAAGTAACAGGCTCAGGCACCGGGGAGCTGTTTTTT. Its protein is CASSQVTGSGTGELFF.

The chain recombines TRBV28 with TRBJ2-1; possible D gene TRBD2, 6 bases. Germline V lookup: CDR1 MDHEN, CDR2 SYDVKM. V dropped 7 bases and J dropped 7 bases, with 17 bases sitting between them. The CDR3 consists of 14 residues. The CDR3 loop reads CASKTRRAHNEQFF. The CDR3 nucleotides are TGTGCCAGCAAAACTAGGAGGGCCCATAATGAGCAGTTCTTC.

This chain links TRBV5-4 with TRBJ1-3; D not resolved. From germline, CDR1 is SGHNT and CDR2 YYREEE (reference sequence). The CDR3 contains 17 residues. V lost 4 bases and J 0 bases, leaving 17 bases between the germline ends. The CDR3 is CASSLASAGHSGNTIYF. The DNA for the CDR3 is TGTGCCAGCAGCCTCGCCTCGGCAGGCCACTCTGGAAACACCATATATTTT.

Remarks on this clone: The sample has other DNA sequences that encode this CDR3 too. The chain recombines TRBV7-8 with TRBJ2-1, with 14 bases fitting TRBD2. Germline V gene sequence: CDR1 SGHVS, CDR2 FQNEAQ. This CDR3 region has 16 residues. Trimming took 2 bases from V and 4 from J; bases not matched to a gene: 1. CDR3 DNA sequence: TGTGCCAGCAGCTTAAGGACTAGCGGGAGGTACAATGAGCAGTTCTTC. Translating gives CASSLRTSGRYNEQFF.

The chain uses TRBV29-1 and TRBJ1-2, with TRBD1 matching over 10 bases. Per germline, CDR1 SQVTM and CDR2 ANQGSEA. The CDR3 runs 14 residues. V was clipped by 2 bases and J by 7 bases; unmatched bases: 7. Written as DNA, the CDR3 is TGCAGCGTTGAACCCCGGGACAGGGGATTTGGCTACACCTTC. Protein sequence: CSVEPRDRGFGYTF.

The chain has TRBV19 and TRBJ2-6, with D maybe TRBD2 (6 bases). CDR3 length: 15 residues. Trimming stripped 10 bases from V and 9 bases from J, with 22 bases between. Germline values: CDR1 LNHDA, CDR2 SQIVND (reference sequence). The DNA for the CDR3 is TGTGCCACCCGGGGGACGGGCCTGGGAGACAACGTCCTGACTTTC. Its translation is CATRGTGLGDNVLTF.

CDR3 coding DNA: TGTGCCAGTAGTAGCCTCGAAAACAGGGGGCGGGAGACCCAGTACTTC. It is translated as CASSSLENRGRETQYF. The chain joins TRBV19 to TRBJ2-5; 9 bases map to TRBD1. The CDR3 loop spans 16 amino acids. Losses at the gene ends were 4 bases for V and 5 bases for J; bases not matched to a gene: 11. The germline V gene encodes CDR1 LNHDA and CDR2 SQIVND (reference sequence).

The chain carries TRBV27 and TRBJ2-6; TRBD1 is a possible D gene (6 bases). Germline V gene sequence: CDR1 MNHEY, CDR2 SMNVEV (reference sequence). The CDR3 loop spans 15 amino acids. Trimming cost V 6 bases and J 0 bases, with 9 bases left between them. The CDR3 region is CASRGAISGANVLTF. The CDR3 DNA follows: TGTGCCAGCAGGGGGGCCATCTCTGGGGCCAACGTCCTGACTTTC. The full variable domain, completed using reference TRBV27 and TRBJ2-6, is EAQVTQNPRYLITVTGKKLTVTCSQNMNHEYMSWYRQDPGLGLRQIYYSMNVEVTDKGDVPEGYKVSRKEKRNFPLILESPSPNQTSLYFCASRGAISGANVLTFGAGSRLTVL.

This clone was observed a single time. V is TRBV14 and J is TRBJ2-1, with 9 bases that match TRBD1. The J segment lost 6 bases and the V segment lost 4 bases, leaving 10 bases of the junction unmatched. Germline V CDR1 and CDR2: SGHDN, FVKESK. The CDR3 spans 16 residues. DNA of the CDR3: TGTGCCAGCAGCCCCTTACCGGGACAGGGCCTCAATGAGCAGTTCTTC. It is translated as CASSPLPGQGLNEQFF.

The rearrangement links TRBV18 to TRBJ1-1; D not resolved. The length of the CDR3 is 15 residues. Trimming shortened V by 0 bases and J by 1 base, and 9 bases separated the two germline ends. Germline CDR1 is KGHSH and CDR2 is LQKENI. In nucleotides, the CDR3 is TGTGCCAGCTCACCACCGGGCAGGCCGAACACTGAAGCTTTCTTT. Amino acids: CASSPPGRPNTEAFF. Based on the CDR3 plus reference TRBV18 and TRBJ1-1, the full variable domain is NAGVMQNPRHLVRRRGQEARLRCSPMKGHSHVYWYRQLPEEGLKFMVYLQKENIIDESGMPKERFSAEFPKEGPSILRIQQVVRGDSAAYFCASSPPGRPNTEAFFGQGTRLTVV.